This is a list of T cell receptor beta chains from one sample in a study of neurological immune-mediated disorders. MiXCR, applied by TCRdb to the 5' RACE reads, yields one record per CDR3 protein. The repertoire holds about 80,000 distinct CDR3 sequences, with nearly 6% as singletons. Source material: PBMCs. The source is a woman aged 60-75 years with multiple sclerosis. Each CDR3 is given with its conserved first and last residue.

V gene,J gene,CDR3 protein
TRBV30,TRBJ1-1,CAWSGPLNTEAFF
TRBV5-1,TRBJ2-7,CASSLNRVVLYEQYF
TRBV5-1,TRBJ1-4,CASSLTPANEKLFF
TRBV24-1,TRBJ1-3,CATSDTGTGNTIYF
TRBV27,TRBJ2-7,CASSVLAGASEQYF
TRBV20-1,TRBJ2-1,CSASLDRAYNEQFF
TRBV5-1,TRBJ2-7,CASSPTISRNEQYF
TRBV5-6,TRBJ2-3,CASSLVVPSTDTQYF
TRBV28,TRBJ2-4,CASSPTGDGGYKNIQYF
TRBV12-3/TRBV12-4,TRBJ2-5,CASSLYGGYETQYF